This T cell receptor beta chain was sequenced in a study of T cells in Graves' hyperthyroidism and ophthalmopathy. Researchers took RNA transcripts and amplified the TCR beta CDR3 regions from them. First-round RT-PCR with HTBI primers amplified the TCR CDR3 region. TCRdb re-called the multiplex PCR reads with MiXCR, one entry per CDR3 protein. The table includes a few hundred thousand distinct CDR3 sequences, 14% detected once. Many counts were recorded for this clonotype. This CDR3 is 15 amino acids long. Germline loops: CDR1 SGHTS, CDR2 YDEGEE. V lost 5 bases and J lost 7; bases outside the gene matches: 9. Diagnosis of hyperthyroidism was new in patients aged 18 to 65, and its duration was under 2 months.

Sequences were obtained from blood. This rearrangement joins TRBV5-8 to TRBJ2-1; the match to TRBD2 covers 10 bases. This TCR came from a woman aged 25-40 years with Graves' hyperthyroidism that later progressed to Graves' ophthalmopathy. CDR3 nucleotides: TGTGCCAGCAGATACGCTAGCGGGAGCTTTAATGAGCAGTTCTTC. Encoded protein: CASRYASGSFNEQFF.